This TCR beta chain was captured in a study of spatial heterogeneity in lung cancer. The overall study: Correlation of TCR transcript counts in tumor regions with a T cell module score from matched bulk RNA-seq was strong. TCR and UMI combinations that were unique each appeared, on average, more than ten times in raw reads.

Per germline, CDR1 SNHLY and CDR2 FYNNEI. This CDR3 contains 13 residues. V lost 7 bases to trimming and J lost 0 bases, with 9 bases between them. Study-level results: How many expanded intratumoral alpha and beta TCRs were present tracked the tumor mutation count, which was a count of nonsynonymous mutations.

TCRdb itself ran the 5' RACE reads through MiXCR, one entry per CDR3 protein. The sample includes around 5,000 distinct CDR3 sequences, 13% seen only once; the top ten take roughly a tenth. Indicated time point: sample taken at primary tumor resection. Samples came from roughly 70 TRACERx patients with untreated early-stage lung cancer. In the case of this clonotype: The antigen remains undetermined.

Sequenced material: lung tumor tissue, taken at surgery. The rearrangement uses TRBV2 and TRBJ1-1, with D maybe TRBD1 (6 bases). The TCR was taken from a female donor with early-stage non-small cell lung cancer. CDR3 DNA sequence: TGTGCCAGCACCGGACAGCTGAACACTGAAGCTTTCTTT. This codes for CASTGQLNTEAFF.